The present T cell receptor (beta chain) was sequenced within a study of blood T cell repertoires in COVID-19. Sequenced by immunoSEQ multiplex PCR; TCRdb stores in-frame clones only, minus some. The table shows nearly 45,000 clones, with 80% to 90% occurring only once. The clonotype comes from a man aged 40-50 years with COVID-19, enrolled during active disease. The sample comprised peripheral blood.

This CDR3 is CASSRGVTTNEKLFF. The CDR3, as DNA: TGCGCCAGCAGCCGGGGAGTAACAACTAATGAAAAACTGTTTTTT. The genes are TRBV4-1 and TRBJ1-4, with D unresolved. The CDR3 is 15 amino acids. Deletions cut 4 bases from V and 0 bases from J, with 9 bases between. The germline V gene has CDR1 MGHRA and CDR2 YSYEKL.